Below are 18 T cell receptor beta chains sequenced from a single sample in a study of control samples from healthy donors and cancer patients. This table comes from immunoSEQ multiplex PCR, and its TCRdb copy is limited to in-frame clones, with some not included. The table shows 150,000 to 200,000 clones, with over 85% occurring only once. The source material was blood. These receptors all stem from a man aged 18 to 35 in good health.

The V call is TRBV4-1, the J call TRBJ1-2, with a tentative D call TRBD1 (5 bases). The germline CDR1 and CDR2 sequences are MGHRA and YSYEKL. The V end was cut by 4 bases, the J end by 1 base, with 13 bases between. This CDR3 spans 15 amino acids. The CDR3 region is CASSPRRGDNYGYTF. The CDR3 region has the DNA TGCGCCAGCAGCCCTAGGCGAGGGGATAACTATGGCTACACCTTC.

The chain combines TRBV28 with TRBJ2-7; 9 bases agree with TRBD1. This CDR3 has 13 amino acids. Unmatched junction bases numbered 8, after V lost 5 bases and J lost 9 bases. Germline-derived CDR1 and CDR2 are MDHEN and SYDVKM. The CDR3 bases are TGTGCCAGCAGTCCCGGGACAGGGAGTCGGCAGTACTTC. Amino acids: CASSPGTGSRQYF.

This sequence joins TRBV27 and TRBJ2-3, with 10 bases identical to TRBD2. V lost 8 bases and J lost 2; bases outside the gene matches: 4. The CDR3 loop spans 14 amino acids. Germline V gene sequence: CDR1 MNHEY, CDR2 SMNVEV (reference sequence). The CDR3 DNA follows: TGTGCCAGCCGAAGCGGGGGGGCCACAGATACGCAGTATTTT. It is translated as CASRSGGATDTQYF.

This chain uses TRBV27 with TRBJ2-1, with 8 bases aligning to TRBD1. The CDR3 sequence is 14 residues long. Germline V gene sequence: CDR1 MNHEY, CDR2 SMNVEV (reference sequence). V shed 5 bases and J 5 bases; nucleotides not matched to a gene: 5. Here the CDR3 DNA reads TGTGCCAGCAGTGACAGGGGCCCCGACAATGAGCAGTTCTTC. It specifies CASSDRGPDNEQFF.

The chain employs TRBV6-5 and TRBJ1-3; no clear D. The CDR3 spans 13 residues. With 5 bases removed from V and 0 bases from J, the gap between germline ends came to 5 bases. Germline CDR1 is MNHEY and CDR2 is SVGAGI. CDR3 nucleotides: TGTGCCAGCAGTCCCGTCTCTGGAAACACCATATATTTT. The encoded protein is CASSPVSGNTIYF.

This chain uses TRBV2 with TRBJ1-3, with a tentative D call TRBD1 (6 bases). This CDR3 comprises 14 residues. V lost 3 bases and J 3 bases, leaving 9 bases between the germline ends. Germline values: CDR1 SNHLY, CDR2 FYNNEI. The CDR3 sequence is CASSDRGSGNTIYF. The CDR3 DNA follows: TGTGCCAGCAGTGATAGGGGGAGTGGAAACACCATATATTTT.

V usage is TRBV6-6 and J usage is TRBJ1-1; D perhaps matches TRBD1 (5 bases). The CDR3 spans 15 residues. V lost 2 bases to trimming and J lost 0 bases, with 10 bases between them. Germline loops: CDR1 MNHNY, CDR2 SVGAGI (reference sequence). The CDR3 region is CASSYRQDMNTEAFF. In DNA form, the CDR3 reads TGTGCCAGCAGTTACCGGCAGGACATGAACACTGAAGCTTTCTTT.

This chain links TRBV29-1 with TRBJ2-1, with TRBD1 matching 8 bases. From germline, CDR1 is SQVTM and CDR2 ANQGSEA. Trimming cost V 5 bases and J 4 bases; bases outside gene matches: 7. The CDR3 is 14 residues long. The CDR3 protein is CSVIPGQVYNEQFF. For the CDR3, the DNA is TGCAGCGTTATACCGGGACAGGTTTACAATGAGCAGTTCTTC.

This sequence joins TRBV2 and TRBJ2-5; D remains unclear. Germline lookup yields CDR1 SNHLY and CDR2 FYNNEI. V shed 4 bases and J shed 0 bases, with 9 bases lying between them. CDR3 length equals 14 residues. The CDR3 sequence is CASSGTRNQETQYF. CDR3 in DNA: TGTGCCAGCAGTGGAACCCGGAACCAAGAGACCCAGTACTTC.

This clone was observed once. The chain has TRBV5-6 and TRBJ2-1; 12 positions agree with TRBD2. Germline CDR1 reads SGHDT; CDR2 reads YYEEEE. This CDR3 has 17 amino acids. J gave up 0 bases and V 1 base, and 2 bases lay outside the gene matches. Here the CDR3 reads CASSLRLAGVSYNEQFF. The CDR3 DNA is TGTGCCAGCAGCTTGAGACTAGCGGGGGTCTCCTACAATGAGCAGTTCTTC.

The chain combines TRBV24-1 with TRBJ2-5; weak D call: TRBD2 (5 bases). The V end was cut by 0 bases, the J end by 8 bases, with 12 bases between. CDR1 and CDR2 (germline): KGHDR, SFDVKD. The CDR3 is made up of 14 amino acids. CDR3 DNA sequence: TGTGCCACCAGTGATTTGAAGACGGACTCAACCCAGTACTTC. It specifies CATSDLKTDSTQYF.

CDR3 coding DNA: TGTGCCAGCAGCTTAGCAAGAGGACCCTATAATTCACCCCTCCACTTT. It codes for CASSLARGPYNSPLHF. This rearrangement joins TRBV7-8 to TRBJ1-6; no reliable D call. V was cut by 0 bases and J by 2 bases, with 8 bases left in between. Germline V gene data show CDR1 as SGHVS and CDR2 as FQNEAQ. This CDR3 has 16 residues. Based on the CDR3 plus reference TRBV7-8 and TRBJ1-6, the full variable domain is GAGVSQSPRYKVAKRGQDVALRCDPISGHVSLFWYQQALGQGPEFLTYFQNEAQLDKSGLPSDRFFAERPEGSVSTLKIQRTQQEDSAVYLCASSLARGPYNSPLHFGNGTRLTVT.

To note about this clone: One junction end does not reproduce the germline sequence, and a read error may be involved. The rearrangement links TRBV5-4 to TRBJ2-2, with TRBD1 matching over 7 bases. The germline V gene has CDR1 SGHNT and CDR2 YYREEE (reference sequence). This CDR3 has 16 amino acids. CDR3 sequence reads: CASSLVGTANTGELLF. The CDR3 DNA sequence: TGTGCCAGCAGCCTGGTGGGGACAGCGAACACCGGGGAGCTGCTTTTT.

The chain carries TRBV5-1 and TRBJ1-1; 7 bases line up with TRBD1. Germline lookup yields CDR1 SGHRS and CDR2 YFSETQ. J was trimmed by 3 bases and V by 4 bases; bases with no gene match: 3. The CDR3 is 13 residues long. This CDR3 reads CASSPQGDTEAFF. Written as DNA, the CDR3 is TGCGCCAGCAGCCCCCAGGGGGACACTGAAGCTTTCTTT.

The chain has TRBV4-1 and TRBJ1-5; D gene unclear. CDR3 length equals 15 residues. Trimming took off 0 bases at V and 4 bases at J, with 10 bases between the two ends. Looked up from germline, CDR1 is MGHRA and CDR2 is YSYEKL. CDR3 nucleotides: TGCGCCAGCAGCCAAGATCACGGCCGTAATCAGCCCCAGCATTTT. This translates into CASSQDHGRNQPQHF.

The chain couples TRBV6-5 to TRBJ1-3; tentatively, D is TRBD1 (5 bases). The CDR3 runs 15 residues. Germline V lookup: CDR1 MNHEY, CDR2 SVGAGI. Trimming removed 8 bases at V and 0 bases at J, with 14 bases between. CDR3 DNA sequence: TGTGCCAGCCACCGACAGCGCTCCTCTGGAAACACCATATATTTT. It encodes CASHRQRSSGNTIYF.

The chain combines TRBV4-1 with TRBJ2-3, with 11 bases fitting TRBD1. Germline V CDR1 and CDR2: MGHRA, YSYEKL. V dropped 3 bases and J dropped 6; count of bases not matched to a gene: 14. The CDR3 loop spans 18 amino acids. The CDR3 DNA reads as TGCGCCAGCAGCCATAGAATGTCGGGGACAGGGGGATTGGATACGCAGTATTTT. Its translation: CASSHRMSGTGGLDTQYF.

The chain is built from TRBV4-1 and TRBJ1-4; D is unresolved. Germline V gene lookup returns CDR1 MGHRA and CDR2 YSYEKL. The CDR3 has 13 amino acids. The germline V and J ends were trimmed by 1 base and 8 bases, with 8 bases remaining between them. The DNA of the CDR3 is TGCGCCAGCAGCCAAGGTGGCAGGGAAAAACTGTTTTTT. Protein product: CASSQGGREKLFF.